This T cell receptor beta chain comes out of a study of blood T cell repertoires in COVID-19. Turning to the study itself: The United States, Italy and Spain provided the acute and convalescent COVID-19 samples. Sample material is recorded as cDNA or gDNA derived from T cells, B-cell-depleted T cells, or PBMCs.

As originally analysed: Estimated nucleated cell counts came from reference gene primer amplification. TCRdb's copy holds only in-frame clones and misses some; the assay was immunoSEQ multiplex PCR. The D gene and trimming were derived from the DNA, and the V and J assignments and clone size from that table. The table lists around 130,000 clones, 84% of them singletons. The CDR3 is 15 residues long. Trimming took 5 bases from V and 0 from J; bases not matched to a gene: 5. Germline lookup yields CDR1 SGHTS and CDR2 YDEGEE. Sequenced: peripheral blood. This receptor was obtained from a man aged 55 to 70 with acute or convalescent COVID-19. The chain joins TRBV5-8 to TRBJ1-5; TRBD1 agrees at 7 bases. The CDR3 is CASSYRGYSNQPQHF. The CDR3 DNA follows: TGTGCCAGCAGTTACAGGGGCTATAGCAATCAGCCCCAGCATTTT.